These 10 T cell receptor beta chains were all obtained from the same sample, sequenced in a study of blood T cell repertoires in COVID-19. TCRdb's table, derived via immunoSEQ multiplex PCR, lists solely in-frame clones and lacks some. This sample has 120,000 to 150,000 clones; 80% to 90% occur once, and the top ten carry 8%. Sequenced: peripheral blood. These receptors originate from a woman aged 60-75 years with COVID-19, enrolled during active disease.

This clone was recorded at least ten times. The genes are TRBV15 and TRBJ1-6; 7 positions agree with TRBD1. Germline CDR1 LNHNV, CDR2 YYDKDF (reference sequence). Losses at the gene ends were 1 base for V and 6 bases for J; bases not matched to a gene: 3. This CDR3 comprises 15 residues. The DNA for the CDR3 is TGTGCCACCAGCAGAGCCACAGGGGTTAATTCACCCCTCCACTTT. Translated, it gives CATSRATGVNSPLHF.

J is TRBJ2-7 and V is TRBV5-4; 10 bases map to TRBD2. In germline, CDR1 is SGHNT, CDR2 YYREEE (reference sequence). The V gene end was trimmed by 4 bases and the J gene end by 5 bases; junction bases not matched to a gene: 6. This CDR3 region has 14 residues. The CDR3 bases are TGTGCCAGCAGCCGGGGACTAGCGATAAACGAGCAGTACTTC. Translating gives CASSRGLAINEQYF.

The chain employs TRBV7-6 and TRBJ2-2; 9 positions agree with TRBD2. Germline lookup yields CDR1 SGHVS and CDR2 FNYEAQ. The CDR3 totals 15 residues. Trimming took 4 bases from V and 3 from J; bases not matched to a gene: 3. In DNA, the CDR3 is TGTGCCAGCAGCTCGACTAGCGGATACACCGGGGAGCTGTTTTTT. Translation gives CASSSTSGYTGELFF.

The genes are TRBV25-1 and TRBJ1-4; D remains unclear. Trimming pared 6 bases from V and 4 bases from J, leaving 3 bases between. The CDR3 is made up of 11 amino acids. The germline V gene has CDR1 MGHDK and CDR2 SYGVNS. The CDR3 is CASSHNEKLFF. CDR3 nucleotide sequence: TGTGCCAGCAGCCATAATGAAAAACTGTTTTTT.

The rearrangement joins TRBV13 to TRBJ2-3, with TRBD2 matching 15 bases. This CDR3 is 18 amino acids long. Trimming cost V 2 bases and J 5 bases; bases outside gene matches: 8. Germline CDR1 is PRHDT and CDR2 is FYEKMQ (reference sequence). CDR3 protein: CASSLHRTSGGAIDTQYF. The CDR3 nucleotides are TGTGCCAGCAGCTTACATAGGACTAGCGGGGGGGCCATAGATACGCAGTATTTT.

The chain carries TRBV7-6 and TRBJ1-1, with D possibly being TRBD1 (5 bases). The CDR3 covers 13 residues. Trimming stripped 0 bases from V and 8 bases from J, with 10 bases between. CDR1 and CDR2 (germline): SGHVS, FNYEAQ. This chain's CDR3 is CASSLATVQEAFF. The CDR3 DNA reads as TGTGCCAGCAGCTTAGCGACAGTCCAGGAAGCTTTCTTT.

The CDR3 protein is CASSQDGTGIGNTIYF. DNA of the CDR3: TGTGCCAGCAGCCAAGACGGGACAGGGATCGGAAACACCATATATTTT. The chain uses TRBV16 and TRBJ1-3; 9 bases match TRBD1. The CDR3 covers 16 residues. J lost 4 bases, V lost 2 bases, and 6 bases had no gene match. Germline loops: CDR1 KGHSY, CDR2 FQNENV. Filled out from reference TRBV16 and TRBJ1-3, the complete variable domain reads GEEVAQTPKHLVRGEGQKAKLYCAPIKGHSYVFWYQQVLKNEFKFLISFQNENVFDETGMPKERFSAKCLPNSPCSLEIQATKLEDSAVYFCASSQDGTGIGNTIYFGEGSWLTVV.

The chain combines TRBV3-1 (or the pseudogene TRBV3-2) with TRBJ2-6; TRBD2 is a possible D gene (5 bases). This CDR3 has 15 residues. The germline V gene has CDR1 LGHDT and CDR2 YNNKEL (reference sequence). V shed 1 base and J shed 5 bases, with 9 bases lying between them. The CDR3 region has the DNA TGTGCCAGCAGCCAAGGCAGCGGTAGGGCCAACGTCCTGACTTTC. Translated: CASSQGSGRANVLTF.

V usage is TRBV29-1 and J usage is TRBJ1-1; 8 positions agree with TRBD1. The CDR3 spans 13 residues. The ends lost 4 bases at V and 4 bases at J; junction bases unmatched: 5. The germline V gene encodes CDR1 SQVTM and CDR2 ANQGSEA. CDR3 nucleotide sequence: TGCAGCGTTGCACAGGGGGGGGGCACTGAAGCTTTCTTT. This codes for CSVAQGGGTEAFF.

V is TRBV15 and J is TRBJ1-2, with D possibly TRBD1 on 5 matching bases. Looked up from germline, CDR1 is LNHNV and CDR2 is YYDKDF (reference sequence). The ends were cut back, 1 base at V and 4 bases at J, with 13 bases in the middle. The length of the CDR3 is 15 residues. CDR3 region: CATSRGQRPPYGYTF. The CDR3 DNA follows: TGTGCCACCAGCAGAGGACAGCGCCCTCCCTATGGCTACACCTTC.